Following are 21 T cell receptor beta chains from one sample sequenced in a study of early T cells in non-severe SARS-CoV-2 infection. In TCRdb, the 5' RACE reads were re-called with MiXCR into one record per CDR3 protein. The profile shows about 83,000 distinct CDR3 sequences, about 9.4% of them singletons. Source: whole blood, taken at baseline. Every receptor here comes from an adult who was a healthcare worker with PCR-confirmed SARS-CoV-2 infection or an uninfected control (not recorded which).

This clonotype was recorded a few times. This CDR3 reads CSASEGVGDTQYF. The DNA for the CDR3 is TGCAGTGCAAGCGAAGGGGTGGGGGATACGCAGTATTTT. The chain is built from TRBV20-1 and TRBJ2-3; D is possibly TRBD1 (5 bases). V was clipped by 6 bases and J by 6 bases, with 16 bases between them. The CDR3 totals 13 residues. In germline, CDR1 is DFQATT, CDR2 SNEGSKA (reference sequence).

This clonotype was seen a few times. This chain uses TRBV2 with TRBJ2-2; D perhaps matches TRBD1 (5 bases). This CDR3 is 14 amino acids long. Trimming pared 10 bases from V and 0 bases from J, leaving 12 bases between. Per germline, CDR1 SNHLY and CDR2 FYNNEI. The CDR3, as DNA: TGTGCCACCCTGGGGCGAACGAACACCGGGGAGCTGTTTTTT. Translated: CATLGRTNTGELFF.

There are a few counts of this clonotype. The rearrangement links TRBV7-9 to TRBJ1-4; D gene uncertain. The ends were cut back, 1 base at V and 5 bases at J, with 8 bases in the middle. This CDR3 is 14 amino acids long. Germline V gene sequence: CDR1 SEHNR, CDR2 FQNEAQ (reference sequence). CDR3 in amino acids: CASSLGQSNEKLFF. As DNA, the CDR3 is TGTGCCAGCAGCTTAGGCCAGAGCAATGAAAAACTGTTTTTT.

The rearrangement joins TRBV28 to TRBJ2-3, with 14 bases aligning to TRBD2. Germline values: CDR1 MDHEN, CDR2 SYDVKM. V gave up 5 bases and J gave up 2 bases; unmatched junction bases: 6. The CDR3 has 17 residues. CDR3 sequence (DNA): TGTGCCAGCAGTCCCCGGACTAGCGGGAGGTTCACAGATACGCAGTATTTT. It yields the protein CASSPRTSGRFTDTQYF. The full variable domain, its missing parts supplied by reference TRBV28 and TRBJ2-3, is DVKVTQSSRYLVKRTGEKVFLECVQDMDHENMFWYRQDPGLGLRLIYFSYDVKMKEKGDIPEGYSVSREKKERFSLILESASTNQTSMYLCASSPRTSGRFTDTQYFGPGTRLTVL.

This clonotype came up many times. This chain links TRBV24-1 with TRBJ2-7, with D hard to call. V gave up 8 bases and J gave up 6 bases, with 7 bases separating them. From germline, CDR1 is KGHDR and CDR2 SFDVKD. This CDR3 contains 10 residues. CDR3 protein: CATKECEQYF. The CDR3 bases are TGTGCCACCAAGGAGTGCGAGCAGTACTTC.

This clonotype was recorded many times. The rearrangement joins TRBV5-4 to TRBJ2-1; D perhaps matches TRBD1 (7 bases). Germline values: CDR1 SGHNT, CDR2 YYREEE (reference sequence). The CDR3 contains 17 residues. V lost 5 bases and J 4 bases, leaving 22 bases between the germline ends. The CDR3 coding sequence is TGTGCCAGCAGGGAGGGGGCCGGAGCTTTGGGTTACAATGAGCAGTTCTTC. Translated: CASREGAGALGYNEQFF.

This clonotype was counted at least ten times. The chain is built from TRBV6-6 and TRBJ2-1; 14 nucleotides agree with TRBD2. V was clipped by 5 bases and J by 9 bases; unmatched bases: 9. Germline loops: CDR1 MNHNY, CDR2 SVGAGI (reference sequence). There are 16 residues in the CDR3. Written as DNA, the CDR3 is TGTGCCAGCAGTCGGCCGGGACTAGCGGGAGAGGTTGAGCAGTTCTTC. Protein product: CASSRPGLAGEVEQFF.

The chain links TRBV7-9 to TRBJ1-5; D is unresolved. The CDR3 consists of 14 residues. Germline CDR1 is SEHNR and CDR2 is FQNEAQ (reference sequence). The ends were cut back, 3 bases at V and 3 bases at J, with 9 bases in the middle. CDR3 bases: TGTGCCAGCAGCTTTGGCGGATACAATCAGCCCCAGCATTTT. Translation gives CASSFGGYNQPQHF.

This chain links TRBV20-1 with TRBJ2-7, with D possibly matching TRBD1 (6 bases). V was cut by 8 bases and J by 3 bases, with 14 bases left in between. The CDR3 is 12 residues long. CDR1 is DFQATT and CDR2 is SNEGSKA in the germline V gene (reference sequence). The CDR3 loop is CSPSNRVYEQYF. Written as DNA, the CDR3 is TGCAGTCCGAGTAACAGGGTCTACGAGCAGTACTTC.

This clonotype was counted between two and nine times. This CDR3 is CASNNKIDEQFF. The CDR3, as DNA: TGTGCCAGCAATAACAAGATCGATGAGCAGTTCTTC. The chain couples TRBV7-8 to TRBJ2-1; no clear D gene. CDR3 length equals 12 residues. Per the germline V gene, CDR1 is SGHVS and CDR2 is FQNEAQ. V lost 7 bases and J lost 8, with 12 bases in between.

This clonotype was seen a handful of times. This chain links TRBV27 with TRBJ2-2; D is undetermined. V shed 5 bases and J shed 8 bases, with 9 bases lying between them. Germline V gives CDR1 MNHEY, CDR2 SMNVEV (reference sequence). This CDR3 is 12 amino acids long. CDR3 region: CASSGTAGELFF. In DNA form, the CDR3 reads TGTGCCAGCAGTGGAACCGCGGGGGAGCTGTTTTTT.

This clonotype ranks as medium-sized. The chain combines TRBV11-2 with TRBJ2-1, with TRBD1 matching 8 bases. The V and J ends lost 6 bases and 7 bases, in that order; junction bases with no gene match: 5. This CDR3 contains 13 residues. Germline lookup yields CDR1 SGHAT and CDR2 FQNNGV. CDR3 sequence: CASRKTGENEQFF. CDR3 bases: TGTGCCAGCAGGAAGACAGGGGAGAATGAGCAGTTCTTC.

The chain uses TRBV20-1 and TRBJ2-5, with D perhaps TRBD2 (6 bases). The V end was cut by 6 bases, the J end by 4 bases, with 12 bases between. CDR3 length: 12 amino acids. Germline V gene lookup returns CDR1 DFQATT and CDR2 SNEGSKA (reference sequence). The CDR3 loop is CSARLVRETQYF. The CDR3 DNA follows: TGCAGTGCAAGACTAGTGAGAGAGACCCAGTACTTC.

The chain is built from TRBV5-1 and TRBJ2-7, with 10 nucleotides matching TRBD1. V shed 4 bases and J 0 bases; nucleotides not matched to a gene: 7. The germline V gene encodes CDR1 SGHRS and CDR2 YFSETQ. The CDR3 runs to 16 residues. CDR3 protein: CASSPRQGATSYEQYF. CDR3 coding DNA: TGCGCCAGCAGCCCACGACAGGGGGCAACCTCCTACGAGCAGTACTTC.

There are a few counts of this clonotype. The V and J genes are TRBV6-6 and TRBJ2-7; 8 bases map to TRBD1. The CDR3 has 14 residues. V lost 2 bases, J lost 3 bases, and 3 bases stayed unmatched. Germline V CDR1 and CDR2: MNHNY, SVGAGI (reference sequence). CDR3: CASSYADRDYEQYF. The CDR3 DNA is TGTGCCAGCAGTTACGCGGACAGGGACTACGAGCAGTACTTC.

This chain joins TRBV5-1 and TRBJ2-1, with 10 bases fitting TRBD1. The CDR3 spans 24 residues. Losses at the gene ends were 4 bases for V and 5 bases for J; bases not matched to a gene: 33. From germline, CDR1 is SGHRS and CDR2 YFSETQ. The CDR3 here is CASSLPGTGALEGSLLAENNEQFF. The DNA for the CDR3 is TGCGCCAGCAGCCTCCCAGGGACAGGGGCGTTGGAGGGGTCGTTGCTAGCCGAGAACAATGAGCAGTTCTTC.

The gene calls are TRBV28 and TRBJ2-7; D not resolved. Germline CDR1 MDHEN, CDR2 SYDVKM. Trimming removed 6 bases at V and 1 base at J, with 7 bases between. CDR3 length: 12 amino acids. The CDR3, as DNA: TGTGCCAGCAGGTACGATTCCTACGAGCAGTACTTC. Amino acid sequence: CASRYDSYEQYF.

In its sample, this clonotype was seen a few times. The chain recombines TRBV28 with TRBJ2-7; 7 bases map to TRBD1. Germline CDR1 reads MDHEN; CDR2 reads SYDVKM. J was trimmed by 2 bases and V by 6 bases; bases with no gene match: 13. The CDR3 runs 16 residues. The CDR3 loop is CASSSVEGQWPYEQYF. The DNA for the CDR3 is TGTGCCAGCAGCTCAGTAGAGGGACAGTGGCCCTACGAGCAGTACTTC.

The sample holds many counts of this clonotype. J is TRBJ1-2 and V is TRBV18, with D possibly matching TRBD1 (6 bases). The CDR3 runs 16 residues. The V end lost 9 bases, the J end lost 7 bases, and 27 bases lay between the germline ends. Germline V gives CDR1 KGHSH, CDR2 LQKENI. The CDR3 bases are TGTGCCAGTTTGGGGGGGGCCACCCCTAGCTCCTCTGGCTACACCTTC. Residues: CASLGGATPSSSGYTF. Drawing the rest from reference TRBV18 and TRBJ1-2, the complete variable domain is NAGVMQNPRHLVRRRGQEARLRCSPMKGHSHVYWYRQLPEEGLKFMVYLQKENIIDESGMPKERFSAEFPKEGPSILRIQQVVRGDSAAYFCASLGGATPSSSGYTFGSGTRLTVV.

This clonotype was observed at least ten times. The V gene is TRBV5-4, the J gene TRBJ2-1; TRBD2 matches at 7 bases. The germline V gene has CDR1 SGHNT and CDR2 YYREEE (reference sequence). Trimming at V came to 4 bases and at J to 5 bases, leaving 9 bases not matched to a gene. The CDR3 has 15 amino acids. The CDR3 loop reads CASSPESGMDNEQFF. The CDR3 nucleotides read TGTGCCAGCAGCCCGGAAAGCGGGATGGACAATGAGCAGTTCTTC.

The chain joins TRBV12-3 or TRBV12-4 to TRBJ2-1; 11 bases map to TRBD2. The J segment lost 9 bases and the V segment lost 3 bases, leaving 10 bases of the junction unmatched. CDR3 size: 16 residues. DNA for the CDR3: TGTGCCAGCAGTTTTCAAGGGACTAGCGGAAGCAGTGAGCAGTTCTTC. It yields the protein CASSFQGTSGSSEQFF.